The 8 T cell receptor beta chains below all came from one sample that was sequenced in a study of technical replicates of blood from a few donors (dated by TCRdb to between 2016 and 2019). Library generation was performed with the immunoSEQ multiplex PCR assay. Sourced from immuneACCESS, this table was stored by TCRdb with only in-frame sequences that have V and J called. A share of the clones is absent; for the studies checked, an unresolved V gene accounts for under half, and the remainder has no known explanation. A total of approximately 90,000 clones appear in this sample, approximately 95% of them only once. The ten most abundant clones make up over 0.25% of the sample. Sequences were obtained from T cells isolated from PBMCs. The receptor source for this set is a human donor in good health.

As DNA, the CDR3 is TGTGCCACCAGCAGAGCCCCTGACAGGGCCCACACAGATACGCAGTATTTT. Its protein is CATSRAPDRAHTDTQYF. The chain employs TRBV15 and TRBJ2-3, with 7 bases identical to TRBD1. V dropped 1 base and J dropped 2; count of bases not matched to a gene: 9. The CDR3 is made up of 17 amino acids. Germline CDR1 reads LNHNV; CDR2 reads YYDKDF (reference sequence).

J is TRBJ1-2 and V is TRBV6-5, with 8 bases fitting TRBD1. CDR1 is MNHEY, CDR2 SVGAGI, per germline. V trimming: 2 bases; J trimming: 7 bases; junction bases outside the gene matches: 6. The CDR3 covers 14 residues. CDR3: CASSYGQGALGYTF. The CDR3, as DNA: TGTGCCAGCAGTTACGGCCAGGGGGCGCTTGGCTACACCTTC.

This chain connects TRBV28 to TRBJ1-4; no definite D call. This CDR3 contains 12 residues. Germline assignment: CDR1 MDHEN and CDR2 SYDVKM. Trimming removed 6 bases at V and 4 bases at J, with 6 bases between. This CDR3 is CASSPFNEKLFF. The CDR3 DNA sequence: TGTGCCAGCAGCCCTTTTAATGAAAAACTGTTTTTT.

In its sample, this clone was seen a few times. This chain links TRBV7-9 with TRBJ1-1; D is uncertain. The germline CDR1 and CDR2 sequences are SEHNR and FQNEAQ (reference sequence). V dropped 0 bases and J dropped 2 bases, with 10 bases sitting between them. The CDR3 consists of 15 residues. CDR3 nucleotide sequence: TGTGCCAGCAGCTTAGCGCACGCAGGTAACACTGAAGCTTTCTTT. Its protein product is CASSLAHAGNTEAFF. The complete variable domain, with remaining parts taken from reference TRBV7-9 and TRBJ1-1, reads DTGVSQNPRHKITKRGQNVTFRCDPISEHNRLYWYRQTLGQGPEFLTYFQNEAQLEKSRLLSDRFSAERPKGSFSTLEIQRTEQGDSAMYLCASSLAHAGNTEAFFGQGTRLTVV.

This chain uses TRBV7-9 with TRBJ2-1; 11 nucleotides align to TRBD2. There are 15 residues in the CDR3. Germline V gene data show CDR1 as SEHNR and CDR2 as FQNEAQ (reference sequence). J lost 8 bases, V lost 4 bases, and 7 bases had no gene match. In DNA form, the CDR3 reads TGTGCCAGCAGCTCGACTAGCGGGGTAGCACATGAGCAGTTCTTC. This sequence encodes CASSSTSGVAHEQFF. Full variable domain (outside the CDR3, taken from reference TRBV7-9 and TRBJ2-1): DTGVSQNPRHKITKRGQNVTFRCDPISEHNRLYWYRQTLGQGPEFLTYFQNEAQLEKSRLLSDRFSAERPKGSFSTLEIQRTEQGDSAMYLCASSSTSGVAHEQFFGPGTRLTVL.

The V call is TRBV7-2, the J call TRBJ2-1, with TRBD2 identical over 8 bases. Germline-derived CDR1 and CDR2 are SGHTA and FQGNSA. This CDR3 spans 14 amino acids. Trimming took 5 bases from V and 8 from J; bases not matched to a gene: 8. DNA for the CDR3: TGTGCCAGCAGCCTCCGACTAGCGATCGATGAGCAGTTCTTC. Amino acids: CASSLRLAIDEQFF.

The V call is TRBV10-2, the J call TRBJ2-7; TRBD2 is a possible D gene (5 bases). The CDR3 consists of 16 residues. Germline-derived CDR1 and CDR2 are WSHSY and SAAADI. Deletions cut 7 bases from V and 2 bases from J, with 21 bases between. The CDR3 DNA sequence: TGCGCCAGCATCGGGATCGGCCCCAACGGTCCCTACGAGCAGTACTTC. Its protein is CASIGIGPNGPYEQYF.

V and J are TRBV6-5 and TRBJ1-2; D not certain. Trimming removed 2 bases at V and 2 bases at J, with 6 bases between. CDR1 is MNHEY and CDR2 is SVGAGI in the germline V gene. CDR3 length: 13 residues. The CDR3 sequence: CASSYEGNYGYTF. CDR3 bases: TGTGCCAGCAGTTACGAGGGAAACTATGGCTACACCTTC.